This T cell receptor (beta chain) was captured in a study of cytomegalovirus exposure and HLA in healthy donors. V was shortened by 3 bases and J by 0 bases, with 14 bases between the two germline ends. This CDR3 comprises 17 residues. The germline CDR1 and CDR2 sequences are SGHVS and FNYEAQ. Sequenced by immunoSEQ multiplex PCR; TCRdb stores in-frame clones only, minus some. The table records about 240,000 clones, 85% to 90% of them present only once. The clonotype originates from a man between 18 and 29 years old in good health and CMV-seronegative. The V and J genes are TRBV7-6 and TRBJ2-2; maybe TRBD2 (7 bases). Sequenced: PBMCs. The CDR3 region has the DNA TGTGCCAGCAGCTTCAGTGCGGGGGCGTCGAACACCGGGGAGCTGTTTTTT. Residues: CASSFSAGASNTGELFF.